This is a list of T cell receptor beta chains from one sample in a study of shared clonotypes between healthy human individuals. The method was immunoSEQ multiplex PCR; TCRdb's version includes in-frame clones alone and lacks a portion of them. The table lists more than 850,000 clones, around 78% of them singletons. Sequenced material: memory CD4+ T cells from PBMCs. These receptor sequences come from a man between 18 and 35 years old in good health. Some clones in this sample may be carry-over from other donors' samples. Each CDR3 is given with its conserved first and last residue. D genes are given only for firm matches. The listing skips clone size in some rows; elsewhere it reads once, few, many or a size class.

J,V,size,D,DNA,CDR3
TRBJ2-6,TRBV11-1,once,NA,TGTGCCAGCACCAGGGCTGGGGCCAACGTCCTGACTTTC,CASTRAGANVLTF
TRBJ2-2,TRBV25-1,NA,TRBD1,TGTGCCAGCAGTGAATCGAGGACAGGGGGATTCACCGGGGAGCTGTTTTTT,CASSESRTGGFTGELFF
TRBJ2-1,TRBV4-2,once,NA,TGTGCCAGCAGCCAAGATTTGGGGGTCCCCTACAATGAGCAGTTCTTC,CASSQDLGVPYNEQFF
TRBJ2-7,TRBV6-6,NA,NA,TGTGCCAGCAGTTACTCACGAGGGCTCGAGCAGTACTTC,CASSYSRGLEQYF
TRBJ1-3,TRBV28,NA,NA,TGTGCCAGCAGTTTGTCCAGGTTTTCACTCTCTGGAAACACCATATATTTT,CASSLSRFSLSGNTIYF
TRBJ1-2,TRBV5-1,NA,NA,TGCGCCAGCAGCTCAATTAGGGGAGGCTATGGCTACACCTTC,CASSSIRGGYGYTF
TRBJ2-7,TRBV19,NA,TRBD2,TGTGCCAGTACTCATCTCCGGGACGGGGGGGAGCAGTACTTC,CASTHLRDGGEQYF
TRBJ2-1,TRBV28,NA,NA,TGTGCCAGCAGTTTAACTAGTCTCCTCCATTGGCAGTTCTTC,CASSLTSLLHWQFF
TRBJ1-1,TRBV9,NA,NA,TGTGCCAGCAGCGTAGTGGTGGGAGGAACTGAAGCTTTCTTT,CASSVVVGGTEAFF
TRBJ1-2,TRBV9,NA,NA,TGTGCCAGCAGCGTGGGTCAGGGGAACTATGGCTACACCTTC,CASSVGQGNYGYTF
TRBJ1-6,TRBV30,NA,TRBD1,TGTGCCTTTAACAGGGGGTATAATTCACCCCTCCACTTT,CAFNRGYNSPLHF
TRBJ1-2,TRBV6-6,NA,TRBD1,TGTGCCACCGTCCGGGACAGGGGTGGAAAGGACTATGGCTACACCTTC,CATVRDRGGKDYGYTF
TRBJ2-7,TRBV4-1,many,TRBD2,TGCGCCAGCAGCCAATCCCGGTCTAGCGGGAGATCCGAGCAGTACTTC,CASSQSRSSGRSEQYF
TRBJ2-7,TRBV6-1,NA,NA,TGTGCCAGCAGTGAACGGGCAGACTACGAGCAGTACTTC,CASSERADYEQYF
TRBJ2-1,TRBV9,NA,TRBD1,TGTGCCAGCAGCGTTTATTCGGGACAGGGTTTTGAGCAGTTCTTC,CASSVYSGQGFEQFF
TRBJ2-2,TRBV7-8,NA,NA,TGTGCCAGCAACCCCCGGGGTAATGCGAACACCGGGGAGCTGTTTTTT,CASNPRGNANTGELFF
TRBJ1-1,TRBV2,NA,TRBD1,TGTGCCAGCAGGGGACAGGGGGCGCGCACTGAAGCTTTCTTT,CASRGQGARTEAFF
TRBJ2-1,TRBV6-1,NA,TRBD2,TGTGCCAGCAGTGAAGCCGCGGGGGTATCCTCCTACAATGAGCAGTTCTTC,CASSEAAGVSSYNEQFF
TRBJ2-1,TRBV5-1,NA,TRBD2,TGCGCCAGCAGCCTCACTAGCGGGGGATACAATGAGCAGTTCTTC,CASSLTSGGYNEQFF
TRBJ2-7,TRBV21-1,few,NA,TGTGCCAGCAGCCGTGGGACAGGGTTTGCATGCGAGCAGTACTTC,CASSRGTGFACEQYF
TRBJ2-7,TRBV18,NA,NA,TGTGCCAGCTCACACCCTTCGGGGGAGTCCTACGAGCAGTACTTC,CASSHPSGESYEQYF
TRBJ1-1,TRBV7-2,NA,TRBD1,TGTGCCAGCAGCCGACAGGGGTGGGTCACTGAAGCTTTCTTT,CASSRQGWVTEAFF
TRBJ1-3,TRBV7-9,NA,NA,TGTGCCAGCAGCCGCACAAGACAAGCCTCTGGAAACACCATATATTTT,CASSRTRQASGNTIYF
TRBJ2-2,TRBV7-2,NA,NA,TGTGCCAGCAGCCTCAGAGGGGCTACCGGGGAGCTGTTTTTT,CASSLRGATGELFF
TRBJ2-1,TRBV14,NA,NA,TGTGCCAGCAGCCCCCGCCCTGGGGCCGGGTACAATGAGCAGTTCTTC,CASSPRPGAGYNEQFF
TRBJ2-3,TRBV11-3,NA,TRBD1,TGTGCCAGCAGCCCCCGAGAAGGAACAGGGGGCACAGATACGCAGTATTTT,CASSPREGTGGTDTQYF
TRBJ1-5,TRBV6-1,NA,NA,TGTGCCAGCAGCGCCTGGCAGCCCCAGCATTTT,CASSAWQPQHF
TRBJ2-2,TRBV28,few,NA,TGTGCCACCCGGTTGAGCGGGGAGCTGTTTTTT,CATRLSGELFF
TRBJ2-1,TRBV7-9,NA,NA,TGTGCCAGCTCCCGCATACAGAGGGAGTTCTTC,CASSRIQREFF
TRBJ2-7,TRBV7-2,many,NA,TGTGCCAGCAGCTTAGGGAGTGGCCGTCGGGAGCAGTACTTC,CASSLGSGRREQYF
TRBJ2-2,TRBV29-1,NA,TRBD2,TGCAGCGCCGCGGGAACTAGCGGGACAAGCGGGGAGCTGTTTTTT,CSAAGTSGTSGELFF
TRBJ1-2,TRBV5-1,NA,NA,TGCGCCAGCAGCTCGCCGGGCAACTATGGCTACACCTTC,CASSSPGNYGYTF
TRBJ1-2,TRBV28,once,NA,TGTGCCAGCAGTCCCTCCGTTAAAACGTACGGCTACACCTTC,CASSPSVKTYGYTF
TRBJ2-5,TRBV2,NA,NA,TGTGCCAGCAGGTCCGGGACTGGCAAAGAGACCCAGTACTTC,CASRSGTGKETQYF
TRBJ1-5,TRBV30,NA,NA,TGTGCCTGGAGTAGTCAGGCAGGCAATCAGCCCCAGCATTTT,CAWSSQAGNQPQHF
TRBJ2-3,TRBV9,once,TRBD2,TGTGCCAGCAGCGTTGGGACTAGCGGAGATACGCAGTATTTT,CASSVGTSGDTQYF
TRBJ2-6,TRBV6-5,NA,TRBD1,TGTGCCAGCAGGACCGACAGGGCAGGGGCCAACGTCCTGACTTTC,CASRTDRAGANVLTF
TRBJ2-7,TRBV19,NA,NA,TGTGCCAGTAGTCGACACAGGGAATCAAGCTACGAGCAGTACTTC,CASSRHRESSYEQYF
TRBJ2-7,TRBV2,NA,NA,TGTGCCAGCAGTCCGGGACCAGGATACGAGCAGTACTTC,CASSPGPGYEQYF
TRBJ2-2,TRBV7-9,once,NA,TGTGCCAGCAGCTTAGGGTTAGACACCGGGGAGCTGTTTTTT,CASSLGLDTGELFF
TRBJ2-6,TRBV6-6,NA,NA,TGTGCCAGCAGTACAAGAATGTCCGGGGCCAACGTCCTGACTTTC,CASSTRMSGANVLTF
TRBJ1-2,TRBV23-1,NA,NA,TGCGCCAGCAGTCAAAAGGGTCTGGATCGGGCATTCTATGGCTACACCTTC,CASSQKGLDRAFYGYTF
TRBJ2-3,TRBV5-6,NA,TRBD1,TGTGCCAGCAGCTTGGCGGGGGACAGGCCAAGCACAGATACGCAGTATTTT,CASSLAGDRPSTDTQYF
TRBJ2-3,TRBV4-1,NA,NA,TGCGCCAGCAGCCAAGCGTTCCCCGGGGGGCAAGATACGCAGTATTTT,CASSQAFPGGQDTQYF
TRBJ2-1,TRBV7-9,NA,NA,TGTGCCAGCAGTCATTTCCATGAGCAGTTCTTC,CASSHFHEQFF
TRBJ2-1,TRBV4-2,NA,NA,TGTGCCAGCAGCCAAGGCGGCGGGACGACGATCCGCCCTGGGCAGTTCTTC,CASSQGGGTTIRPGQFF
TRBJ1-2,TRBV4-1,NA,NA,TGCGCCAGCAGCCAAGATTACTCCTATGGCTACACCTTC,CASSQDYSYGYTF
TRBJ2-5,TRBV29-1,NA,NA,TGCAGCGTTGGTGAGATTGGGACCCCTTCGCACTTC,CSVGEIGTPSHF
TRBJ2-7,TRBV6-5,NA,NA,TGTGCCAGCAGTTTTCTTGGGGGCGAGCAGTACTTC,CASSFLGGEQYF
TRBJ2-3,TRBV5-1,NA,NA,TGCGCCAGCAGCTTGGCCTATCCGGGTACAGATACGCAGTATTTT,CASSLAYPGTDTQYF
TRBJ2-1,TRBV29-1,NA,NA,TGCAGGGTGGGAGAGGCCTACAATGAGCAGTTCTTC,CRVGEAYNEQFF
TRBJ1-1,TRBV2,NA,NA,TGTGCCAGCACTAACCCCCCAGGGCGATCGACTGAAGCTTTCTTT,CASTNPPGRSTEAFF
TRBJ2-7,TRBV28,NA,NA,TGTGCCAGCAGGGCAGCTTCCTACGAGCAGTACTTC,CASRAASYEQYF